Shown below are 10 T cell receptor beta chains from a single sample sequenced in a study of cytomegalovirus exposure and HLA in healthy donors. The PCR ran on 60 Vbeta and 13 Jbeta primers. TCRdb's table, derived via immunoSEQ multiplex PCR, lists solely in-frame clones and lacks some. The sample holds around 90,000 clones, about four fifths seen once. Sequenced: PBMCs. The receptors derive from a man aged 25 to 45 in good health and CMV-seronegative.

This sequence joins TRBV6-5 and TRBJ2-1, with 7 bases lining up with TRBD1. The CDR3 runs 16 residues. Germline trimming cut 0 bases from V and 4 bases from J; bases unmatched to any gene: 6. Germline V CDR1 and CDR2: MNHEY, SVGAGI. The CDR3 region has the DNA TGTGCCAGCAGTTACTCAGGGGGCATCTTGTACAATGAGCAGTTCTTC. This sequence encodes CASSYSGGILYNEQFF.

This clone showed up just once. The rearrangement joins TRBV7-9 to TRBJ2-5; the D gene is possibly TRBD1 (5 bases). V lost 5 bases, J lost 1 base, and 8 bases lay in between. There are 13 residues in the CDR3. CDR1 SEHNR and CDR2 FQNEAQ come from the germline V gene (reference sequence). The CDR3: CASSPDSQETQYF. The CDR3 DNA follows: TGTGCCAGCAGCCCCGACAGCCAAGAGACCCAGTACTTC.

DNA for the CDR3: TGTGCCTGGTTGGGGGGTCCCGCTGAAGCTTTCTTT. Its translation: CAWLGGPAEAFF. This rearrangement joins TRBV30 to TRBJ1-1; possible D gene TRBD1, 5 bases. Germline CDR1 is GTSNPN and CDR2 is SVGIG (reference sequence). The V gene lost 5 bases and the J gene lost 6 bases, with 13 bases spanning the gap. CDR3 length equals 12 residues. The whole variable domain, remainder taken from reference TRBV30 and TRBJ1-1, is SQTIHQWPATLVQPVGSPLSLECTVEGTSNPNLYWYRQAAGRGLQLLFYSVGIGQISSEVPQNLSASRPQDRQFILSSKKLLLSDSGFYLCAWLGGPAEAFFGQGTRLTVV.

The V call is TRBV27, the J call TRBJ2-1; TRBD2 aligns across 11 bases. Losses at the gene ends were 5 bases for V and 3 bases for J; bases not matched to a gene: 15. The CDR3 consists of 19 residues. In germline, CDR1 is MNHEY, CDR2 SMNVEV (reference sequence). CDR3 protein: CASSPIMPVLAGDYNEQFF. The CDR3, as DNA: TGTGCCAGCAGTCCAATTATGCCGGTACTAGCGGGAGACTACAATGAGCAGTTCTTC.

As to this clone: Other nucleotide sequences from this sample produce the same CDR3. This chain uses TRBV15 with TRBJ1-5; TRBD1 matches 10 bases. The CDR3 is 14 residues long. The germline CDR1 and CDR2 sequences are LNHNV and YYDKDF (reference sequence). The V segment lost 3 bases and the J segment 4 bases; nucleotides outside the gene matches: 0. DNA for the CDR3: TGTGCCACCAGCAGGGACAGGGGGAATCAGCCCCAGCATTTT. Translation: CATSRDRGNQPQHF.

The chain combines TRBV7-9 with TRBJ2-7; D remains unclear. CDR3 size: 11 residues. Trimming took 5 bases from V and 9 from J, leaving 11 bases between them. Germline V lookup: CDR1 SEHNR, CDR2 FQNEAQ (reference sequence). The CDR3 sequence: CASSGPLWQYF. The DNA for the CDR3 is TGTGCCAGCAGCGGTCCTCTATGGCAGTACTTC.

The V and J genes are TRBV7-2 and TRBJ2-5; TRBD2 aligns across 7 bases. This CDR3 contains 12 residues. J lost 12 bases, V lost 2 bases, and 6 bases had no gene match. CDR1 and CDR2 (germline): SGHTA, FQGNSA. CDR3 sequence: CASSLSPGLKYF. CDR3 nucleotides: TGTGCCAGCAGCTTATCACCGGGACTAAAGTACTTC.

The rearrangement links TRBV5-1 to TRBJ1-2; 7 bases line up with TRBD1. The V gene end was trimmed by 4 bases and the J gene end by 6 bases; junction bases not matched to a gene: 9. Germline loops: CDR1 SGHRS, CDR2 YFSETQ. The CDR3 has 14 residues. The DNA of the CDR3 is TGCGCCAGCAGCGCCTTTTCGACAGGGCATGGCTACACCTTC. This gives the protein CASSAFSTGHGYTF.

This clone was observed a single time. The J gene is TRBJ2-7, the V gene TRBV2, with unresolved D. The CDR3 is 14 amino acids. Germline CDR1 SNHLY, CDR2 FYNNEI. Trimming took off 3 bases at V and 2 bases at J, with 11 bases between the two ends. The CDR3 is CASSDRRSAYEQYF. Written as DNA, the CDR3 is TGTGCCAGCAGTGACCGCAGGTCCGCCTACGAGCAGTACTTC.

This chain joins TRBV2 and TRBJ2-7, with 7 bases lining up with TRBD1. The CDR3 is 15 amino acids. Trimming took 6 bases from V and 1 from J; bases not matched to a gene: 9. Germline assignment: CDR1 SNHLY and CDR2 FYNNEI. CDR3 in amino acids: CASSTMGTASYEQYF. Written as DNA, the CDR3 is TGTGCCAGCAGCACGATGGGGACAGCTTCCTACGAGCAGTACTTC. Full variable domain (rest looked up from reference TRBV2 and TRBJ2-7): EPEVTQTPSHQVTQMGQEVILRCVPISNHLYFYWYRQILGQKVEFLVSFYNNEISEKSEIFDDQFSVERPDGSNFTLKIRSTKLEDSAMYFCASSTMGTASYEQYFGPGTRLTVT.